Sequencing of this T cell receptor (beta chain) was carried out in a study of cytotoxic CD8 clonotypes in ibrutinib-treated CLL. Study-wide context: Following treatment for a median roughly 13 months, range 6 to 36, response samples were then taken. Study findings and constraints: Clonotypes that were public were uncommon, and they contracted or stayed stable on treatment.

Note on this clone: Its antigen is as yet unknown.

Only in-frame clones appear in the TCRdb table, and some are missing; sequencing was by immunoSEQ multiplex PCR. The sample consists of about 92,000 clones, 77% of them appearing once. The CDR3 has 14 amino acids. Trimming removed 2 bases from V and 3 bases from J; junction bases left unmatched: 1. Germline V gene data show CDR1 as SGHRS and CDR2 as YFSETQ. This TCR was recovered from a human donor with chronic lymphocytic leukemia. The starting material was PBMCs, obtained after 24 months of ibrutinib treatment. This chain uses TRBV5-1 with TRBJ2-1; 8 positions agree with TRBD1. The CDR3 DNA sequence: TGCGCCAGCAGCTTTGGACAGGGCTACAATGAGCAGTTCTTC. Translating it yields CASSFGQGYNEQFF.